A selection of T cell receptor beta chains follows, all from one sample in a study of blood T cell repertoires in COVID-19. Produced via immunoSEQ multiplex PCR; TCRdb's table is partial and in-frame only. The table has 110,000 to 150,000 clones, roughly 77% seen once. The sequencing sample was made of peripheral blood. The receptors stem from a woman in her seventies with COVID-19, enrolled during active disease. CDR3s include the opening cysteine and the closing phenylalanine or tryptophan. The order of the fields is J gene, clone size, V gene, D gene, CDR3 protein, CDR3 DNA. D genes are given only for firm matches. Clone size is given for some rows only: seen once, a few or many times, or a class if the clone is expanded.

>TRBJ2-7|-|TRBV3-1/TRBV3-2|-
CASSHLGGAYEQYF
TGTGCCAGCAGCCATTTGGGGGGTGCCTACGAGCAGTACTTC
>TRBJ2-3|-|TRBV7-8|TRBD1
CASSRRQGSRTDTQYF
TGTGCCAGCAGCCGGCGACAGGGGAGCCGGACAGATACGCAGTATTTT
>TRBJ2-1|-|TRBV11-3|TRBD2
CASSLLAGGYNEQFF
TGTGCCAGCAGCTTACTAGCGGGGGGATACAATGAGCAGTTCTTC
>TRBJ2-3|-|TRBV19|TRBD1
CASSSGQGVSDTQYF
TGTGCCAGTAGCAGCGGACAGGGAGTTTCAGATACGCAGTATTTT
>TRBJ1-2|-|TRBV2|-
CASRPIQGPYTF
TGTGCCAGCAGACCCATACAGGGCCCTTACACCTTC
>TRBJ1-5|once|TRBV2|-
CASRTRLGNQPQHF
TGTGCCAGCAGGACCAGACTCGGGAATCAGCCCCAGCATTTT
>TRBJ2-2|-|TRBV18|TRBD1
CASSPPWDRGITGELFF
TGTGCCAGCTCACCACCTTGGGACAGGGGAATCACCGGGGAGCTGTTTTTT
>TRBJ1-2|-|TRBV19|-
CASSIKRGKRSYGYTF
TGTGCCAGTAGTATAAAGCGGGGGAAGAGGAGCTATGGCTACACCTTC
>TRBJ2-5|-|TRBV14|-
CASSQDSETQYF
TGTGCCAGCAGCCAAGACTCTGAGACCCAGTACTTC
>TRBJ1-2|-|TRBV6-5|TRBD1
CASRDRAFGGYTF
TGTGCCAGCAGGGACAGGGCTTTCGGTGGCTACACCTTC
>TRBJ2-3|-|TRBV5-4|TRBD1
CASSHGQGTDTQYF
TGTGCCAGCAGCCACGGACAGGGGACAGATACGCAGTATTTT
>TRBJ1-4|few|TRBV6-5|-
CASSSSLPGKNEKLFF
TGTGCCAGCAGTTCATCCCTGCCCGGGAAAAATGAAAAACTGTTTTTT
>TRBJ1-3|-|TRBV5-6|-
CASSLRGARSGNTIYF
TGTGCCAGCAGCTTACGGGGGGCCCGCTCTGGAAACACCATATATTTT
>TRBJ2-3|few|TRBV3-1/TRBV3-2|TRBD2
CASSQVPGTSGGTRVDTQYF
TGTGCCAGCAGCCAAGTGCCAGGGACTAGCGGGGGAACGCGGGTAGATACGCAGTATTTT
>TRBJ2-3|-|TRBV5-1|-
CASSLGTTTSTDTQYF
TGCGCCAGCAGCTTGGGAACTACCACAAGCACAGATACGCAGTATTTT
>TRBJ1-1|-|TRBV4-2|-
CASSQGGSSEAFF
TGTGCCAGCAGCCAAGGTGGGAGTTCTGAAGCTTTCTTT
>TRBJ1-4|once|TRBV28|-
CASSGLAALEKLFF
TGTGCCAGCAGTGGATTGGCGGCCCTTGAAAAACTGTTTTTT
>TRBJ1-1|few|TRBV5-4|-
CASSKANRVRDTEAFF
TGTGCCAGCAGCAAGGCGAACAGGGTCAGGGACACTGAAGCTTTCTTT
>TRBJ1-2|-|TRBV12-3/TRBV12-4|TRBD1
CASSLGQTYGYTF
TGTGCCAGCAGTTTGGGACAGACCTATGGCTACACCTTC
>TRBJ1-3|-|TRBV7-2|TRBD1
CASSRDRANTIYF
TGTGCCAGCAGCCGGGACAGAGCAAACACCATATATTTT